This T cell receptor beta chain was recovered during a study of memory CD4+ T cells and cytomegalovirus serostatus. About the study: This sample comes from healthy Belgian adults, 9 CMV seropositive, 24 seronegative.

The sort gate was single viable CD3+CD4+CD8-CD45RO+ cells for memory CD4+ T cells. Trimming removed 0 bases from V and 3 bases from J, with 9 bases in between. This CDR3 comprises 14 residues. CDR1 SGHRS and CDR2 YFSETQ come from the germline V gene. This clone was counted once. The repertoire was sequenced with immunoSEQ multiplex PCR; TCRdb's copy has only in-frame clones and lacks some. Here the sample spans some 87,000 clones, under 90% being singletons. The sequenced sample was memory CD4+ T cells from blood. This TCR derives from an adult in good health and CMV-seropositive. The chain combines TRBV5-1 with TRBJ1-1; D is unclear. DNA of the CDR3: TGCGCCAGCAGCTTGGGAAGTACATACACTGAAGCTTTCTTT. Encoded protein: CASSLGSTYTEAFF.